These 7 T cell receptor beta chains share one sample of origin, sequenced in a study of T cell changes during pregnancy in multiple sclerosis. Assay: immunoSEQ multiplex PCR; the TCRdb copy retains only in-frame clones and omits some. The sample yields about 66,000 clones, around nine tenths seen once. The specimen was peripheral blood, collected in the third trimester of pregnancy. These receptors all stem from a female donor with multiple sclerosis, enrolled in a pregnancy study.

The chain is built from TRBV18 and TRBJ2-2; TRBD1 might be the D (6 bases). This CDR3 is built from 15 residues. V gave up 9 bases and J gave up 0 bases, with 14 bases separating them. Germline lookup yields CDR1 KGHSH and CDR2 LQKENI. CDR3 nucleotides: TGTGCCAGTTCAAACAGGGACGCGAACACCGGGGAGCTGTTTTTT. Its translation is CASSNRDANTGELFF.

The chain links TRBV19 to TRBJ1-2, with 8 bases that match TRBD1. Germline V gene data show CDR1 as LNHDA and CDR2 as SQIVND (reference sequence). V trimming: 2 bases; J trimming: 4 bases; junction bases outside the gene matches: 21. CDR3 length equals 20 residues. The CDR3 DNA follows: TGTGCCAGTAGTATACCGGTTCCGTTGTGGGATTCGGGGACAGGCTATGGCTACACCTTC. This gives the protein CASSIPVPLWDSGTGYGYTF.

This clone occurred once. The chain is built from TRBV9 and TRBJ2-7; D not certain. This CDR3 contains 15 residues. CDR1 is SGDLS and CDR2 is YYNGEE in the germline V gene. V was trimmed by 3 bases and J by 0 bases, leaving 13 bases between them. The CDR3, as DNA: TGTGCCAGCAGCGAGTCCCCGGGTAGCTCCTACGAGCAGTACTTC. It specifies CASSESPGSSYEQYF.

The rearrangement uses TRBV30 and TRBJ1-5; D perhaps matches TRBD1 (5 bases). V was cut by 2 bases and J by 4 bases, with 6 bases left in between. The germline CDR1 and CDR2 sequences are GTSNPN and SVGIG (reference sequence). The CDR3 extends over 12 amino acids. DNA of the CDR3: TGTGCCTGGAGTTACAGGAATCAGCCCCAGCATTTT. The encoded protein is CAWSYRNQPQHF.

The chain has TRBV7-8 and TRBJ1-5, with 7 bases identical to TRBD1. The CDR3 consists of 13 residues. Germline V lookup: CDR1 SGHVS, CDR2 FQNEAQ. The V gene end was trimmed by 3 bases and the J gene end by 7 bases; junction bases not matched to a gene: 3. CDR3 residues: CASSFTGDQPQHF. The CDR3, as DNA: TGTGCCAGCAGCTTTACAGGGGACCAGCCCCAGCATTTT.

This clone appeared once. The V gene is TRBV7-2, the J gene TRBJ1-3; D unresolved. The CDR3 totals 18 residues. The V gene's germline CDR1 is SGHTA and CDR2 FQGNSA. The V end was cut by 5 bases, the J end by 0 bases, with 20 bases between. CDR3 loop: CASSPSPVAPSSGNTIYF. CDR3 coding DNA: TGTGCCAGCAGCCCCAGTCCAGTTGCCCCATCCTCTGGAAACACCATATATTTT. Using reference TRBV7-2 and TRBJ1-3 for the parts outside the CDR3, the full variable domain is GAGVSQSPSNKVTEKGKDVELRCDPISGHTALYWYRQSLGQGLEFLIYFQGNSAPDKSGLPSDRFSAERTGGSVSTLTIQRTQQEDSAVYLCASSPSPVAPSSGNTIYFGEGSWLTVV.

The genes are TRBV4-3 and TRBJ2-3, with TRBD2 matching over 13 bases. The germline V gene has CDR1 LGHNA and CDR2 YSLEER. After removal of 4 bases from V and 0 bases from J, the junction contained 7 bases not matched to a gene. The CDR3 consists of 18 residues. The DNA for the CDR3 is TGCGCCAGCAGCCGGAAACTAGCGGGGGGGAGTAGCACAGATACGCAGTATTTT. This codes for CASSRKLAGGSSTDTQYF.